This T cell receptor (beta chain) was identified in a study of CD8+ T cells in alopecia areata. As concerns this clone: Its antigen is unidentified.

Sampling of alopecia areata patients yielded lesional scalp punch biopsies as well as peripheral blood. From PBMCs, CD4+ and CD8+ T cells were sorted. Findings of the study overall: Mice showed clearer TCR sharing than patients did, a gap that was possibly HLA-related. An increase in clonality over normal scalp was evident in lesional scalp, especially alopecia totalis/universalis.

Extracted RNA was reverse transcribed into cDNA, the sequencing template. Here immunoSEQ multiplex PCR was the method, and the copy in TCRdb shows in-frame clones only, minus some. The sample lists 90,000 to 130,000 clones, under 60% occurring once. This TCR derives from a human donor with alopecia areata. The sample comprised NKG2D-low CD8+ T cells sorted from blood.

The CDR3 region is CASRGGSSYSNQPQHF. The DNA of the CDR3 is TGTGCCAGCAGGGGCGGCAGTTCTTATAGCAATCAGCCCCAGCATTTT. V usage is TRBV27 and J usage is TRBJ1-5; no clear D gene. This CDR3 is 16 amino acids long. CDR1 and CDR2 from the germline V gene are MNHEY and SMNVEV (reference sequence). The V gene lost 6 bases and the J gene lost 0 bases, with 15 bases spanning the gap.